The source of this T cell receptor beta chain is a study of a mutant IDH1 vaccine in newly diagnosed glioma. Study-wide results and limits: It was 80% to 95% of patients that developed vaccine-induced immune responses. Pseudoprogression appeared independent of alterations in top peripheral clonotypes.

Time point in this sample: week 11, during vaccination. Topical imiquimod was applied with each vaccine dose, which held 300 ug of mutant IDH1 20-mer peptide. Comment on this clone: Its antigen is currently unknown.

Produced via immunoSEQ multiplex PCR; TCRdb's table is partial and in-frame only. The data show 110,000 or so clones, about 90% seen once. This TCR was recovered from a woman aged 45-65 years with glioma. Sequencing used PBMCs, obtained from a glioma patient whose treatment included an IDH1 peptide vaccine.

CDR3 DNA sequence: TGTGCCAGCAGCTTAACTCGGGACACGAATATGAACACTGAAGCTTTCTTT. Protein sequence: CASSLTRDTNMNTEAFF. The rearrangement joins TRBV7-9 to TRBJ1-1, with D possibly being TRBD1 (6 bases). The CDR3 contains 17 residues. Germline V lookup: CDR1 SEHNR, CDR2 FQNEAQ (reference sequence). Trimming stripped 2 bases from V and 0 bases from J, with 16 bases between. The full variable domain, its missing parts supplied by reference TRBV7-9 and TRBJ1-1, is DTGVSQNPRHKITKRGQNVTFRCDPISEHNRLYWYRQTLGQGPEFLTYFQNEAQLEKSRLLSDRFSAERPKGSFSTLEIQRTEQGDSAMYLCASSLTRDTNMNTEAFFGQGTRLTVV.